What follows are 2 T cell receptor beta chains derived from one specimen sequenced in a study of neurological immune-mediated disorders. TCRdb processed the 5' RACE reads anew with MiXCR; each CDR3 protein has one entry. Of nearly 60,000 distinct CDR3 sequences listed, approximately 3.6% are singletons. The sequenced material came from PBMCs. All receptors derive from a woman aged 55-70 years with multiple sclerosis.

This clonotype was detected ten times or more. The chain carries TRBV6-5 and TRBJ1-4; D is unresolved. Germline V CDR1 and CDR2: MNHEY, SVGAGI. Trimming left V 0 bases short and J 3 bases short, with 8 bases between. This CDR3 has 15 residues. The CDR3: CASSYSGVSNEKLFF. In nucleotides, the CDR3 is TGTGCCAGCAGTTACTCCGGGGTGTCTAATGAAAAACTGTTTTTT.

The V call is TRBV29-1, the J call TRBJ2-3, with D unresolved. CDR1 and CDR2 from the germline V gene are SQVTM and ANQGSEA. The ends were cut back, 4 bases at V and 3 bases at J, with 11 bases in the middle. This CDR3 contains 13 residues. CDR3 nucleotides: TGCAGCGTTGCCCCGGGCGGTACAGATACGCAGTATTTT. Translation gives CSVAPGGTDTQYF.